Sequencing of this TCR beta chain was carried out in a study of early T cells in non-severe SARS-CoV-2 infection. Whole-study findings and limits: There was a bias toward anti-spike CD8 responses in VDJdb matching, which missed private and CD4 specificities.

This clonotype has ten or more counts. Its antigen is currently unknown. Unique molecular identifiers tagged individual cDNA molecules. MiXCR, applied by TCRdb to the 5' RACE reads, yields one record per CDR3 protein. The data show tens of thousands of distinct CDR3 sequences, approximately 7.7% seen once. V lost 8 bases and J 4 bases, leaving 14 bases between the germline ends. The CDR3 contains 13 residues. Germline V gives CDR1 WSHSY, CDR2 SAAADI. Sequencing was done on a sample of whole blood. The sequence derives from an adult who was a healthcare worker with PCR-confirmed SARS-CoV-2 infection or an uninfected control (not recorded which). The V call is TRBV10-2, the J call TRBJ2-5; the D gene is possibly TRBD1 (6 bases). The chain's CDR3 is CASSTGQSETQYF. CDR3 nucleotide sequence: TGCGCCAGCTCAACCGGACAGTCAGAGACCCAGTACTTC.